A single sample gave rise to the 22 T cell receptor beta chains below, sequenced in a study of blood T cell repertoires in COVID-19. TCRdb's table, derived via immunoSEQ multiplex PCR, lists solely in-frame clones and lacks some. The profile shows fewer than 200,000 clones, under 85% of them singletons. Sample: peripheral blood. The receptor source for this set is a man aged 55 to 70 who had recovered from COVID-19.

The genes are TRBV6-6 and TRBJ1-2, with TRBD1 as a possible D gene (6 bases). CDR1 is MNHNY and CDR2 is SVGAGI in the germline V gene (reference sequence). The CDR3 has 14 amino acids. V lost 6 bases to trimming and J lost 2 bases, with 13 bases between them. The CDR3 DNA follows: TGTGCCAGCAGGCGGCTACAGGGAAACTATGGCTACACCTTC. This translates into CASRRLQGNYGYTF.

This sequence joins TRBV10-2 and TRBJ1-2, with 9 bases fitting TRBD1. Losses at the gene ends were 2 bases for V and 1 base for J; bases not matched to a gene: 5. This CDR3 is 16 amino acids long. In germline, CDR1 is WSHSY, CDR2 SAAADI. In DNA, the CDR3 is TGCGCCAGCAGTGAGGGGACAGGGTCCCTTAACTATGGCTACACCTTC. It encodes CASSEGTGSLNYGYTF.

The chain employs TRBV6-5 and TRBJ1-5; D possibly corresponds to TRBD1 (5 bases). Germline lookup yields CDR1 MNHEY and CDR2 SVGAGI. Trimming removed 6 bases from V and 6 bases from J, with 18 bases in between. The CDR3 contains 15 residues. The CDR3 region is CASSPAGEGFQPQHF. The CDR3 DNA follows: TGTGCCAGCAGCCCCGCGGGGGAGGGTTTTCAGCCCCAGCATTTT.

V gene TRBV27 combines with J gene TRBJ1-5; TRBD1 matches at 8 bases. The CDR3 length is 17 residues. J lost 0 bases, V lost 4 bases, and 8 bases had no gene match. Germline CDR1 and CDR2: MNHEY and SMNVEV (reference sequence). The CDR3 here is CASSSGTGGSSNQPQHF. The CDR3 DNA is TGTGCCAGCAGTTCCGGGACAGGCGGATCTAGCAATCAGCCCCAGCATTTT.

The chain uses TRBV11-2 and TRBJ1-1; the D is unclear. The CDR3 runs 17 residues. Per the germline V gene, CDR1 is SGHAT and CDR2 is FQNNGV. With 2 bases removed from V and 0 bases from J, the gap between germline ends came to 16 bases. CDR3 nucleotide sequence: TGTGCCAGCAGCTTACCCCCTCCGTCTCTATTGAACACTGAAGCTTTCTTT. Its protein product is CASSLPPPSLLNTEAFF.

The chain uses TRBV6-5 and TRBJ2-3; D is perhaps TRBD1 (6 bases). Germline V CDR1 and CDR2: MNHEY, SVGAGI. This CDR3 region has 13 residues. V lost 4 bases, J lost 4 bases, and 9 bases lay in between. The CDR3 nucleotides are TGTGCCAGCAGTTTCACAGGGTCAGATACGCAGTATTTT. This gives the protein CASSFTGSDTQYF.

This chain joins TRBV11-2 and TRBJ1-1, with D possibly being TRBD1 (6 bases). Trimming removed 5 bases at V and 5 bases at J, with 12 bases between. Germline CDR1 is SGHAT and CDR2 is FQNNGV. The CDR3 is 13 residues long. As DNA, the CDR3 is TGTGCCAGCAGCGAACAGGGTAGTACTGAAGCTTTCTTT. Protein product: CASSEQGSTEAFF.

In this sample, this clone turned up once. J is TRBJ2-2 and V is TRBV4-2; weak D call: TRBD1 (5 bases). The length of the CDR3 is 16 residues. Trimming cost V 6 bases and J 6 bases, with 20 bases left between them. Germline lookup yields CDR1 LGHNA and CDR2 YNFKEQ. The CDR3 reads CASRHTQGKGAGELFF. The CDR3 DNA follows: TGTGCCAGCAGACATACTCAGGGTAAAGGAGCCGGGGAGCTGTTTTTT.

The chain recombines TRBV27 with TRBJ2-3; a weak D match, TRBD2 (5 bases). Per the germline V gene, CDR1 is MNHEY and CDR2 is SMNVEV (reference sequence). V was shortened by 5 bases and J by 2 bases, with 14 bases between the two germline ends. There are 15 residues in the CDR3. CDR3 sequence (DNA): TGTGCCAGCAGTCCCTTTTCGGACTTCACAGATACGCAGTATTTT. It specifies CASSPFSDFTDTQYF.

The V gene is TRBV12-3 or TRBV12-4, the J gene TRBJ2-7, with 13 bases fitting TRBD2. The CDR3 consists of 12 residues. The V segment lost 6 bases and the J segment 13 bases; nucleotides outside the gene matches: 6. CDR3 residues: CASSLGLAGAYF. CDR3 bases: TGTGCCAGCAGCCTAGGACTAGCGGGGGCTTACTTC.

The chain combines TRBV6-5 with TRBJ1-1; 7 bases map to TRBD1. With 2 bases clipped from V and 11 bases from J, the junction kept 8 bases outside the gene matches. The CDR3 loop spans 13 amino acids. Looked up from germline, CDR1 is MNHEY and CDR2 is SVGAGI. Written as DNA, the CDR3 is TGTGCCAGCAGTTACCGCGACAGGGTTGATGCTTTCTTT. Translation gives CASSYRDRVDAFF.

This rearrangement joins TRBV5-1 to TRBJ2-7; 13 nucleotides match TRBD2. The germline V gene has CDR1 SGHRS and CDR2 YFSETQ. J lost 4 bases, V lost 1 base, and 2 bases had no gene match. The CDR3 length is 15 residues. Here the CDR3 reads CASSLLTSGGYEQYF. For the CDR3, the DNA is TGCGCCAGCAGCTTGTTGACTAGCGGGGGGTACGAGCAGTACTTC.

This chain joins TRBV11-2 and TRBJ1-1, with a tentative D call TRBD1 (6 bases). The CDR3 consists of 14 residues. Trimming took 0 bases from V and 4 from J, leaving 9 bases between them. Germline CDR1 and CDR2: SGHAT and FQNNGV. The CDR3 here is CASSLERGSTEAFF. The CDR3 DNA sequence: TGTGCCAGCAGCTTAGAAAGGGGGAGCACTGAAGCTTTCTTT.

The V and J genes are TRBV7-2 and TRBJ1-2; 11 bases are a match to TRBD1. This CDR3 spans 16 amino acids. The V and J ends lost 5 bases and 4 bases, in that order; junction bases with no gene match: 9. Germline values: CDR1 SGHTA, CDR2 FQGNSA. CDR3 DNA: TGTGCCAGCAGCCGCCCCCTAGGACAGGGGGCCTATGGCTACACCTTC. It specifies CASSRPLGQGAYGYTF.

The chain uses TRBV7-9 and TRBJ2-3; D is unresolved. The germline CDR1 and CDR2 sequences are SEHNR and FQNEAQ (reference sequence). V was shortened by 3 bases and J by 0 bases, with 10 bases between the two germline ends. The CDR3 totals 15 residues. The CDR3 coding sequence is TGTGCCAGCAGCTTGGTATTCGGGAGCACAGATACGCAGTATTTT. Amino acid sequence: CASSLVFGSTDTQYF.

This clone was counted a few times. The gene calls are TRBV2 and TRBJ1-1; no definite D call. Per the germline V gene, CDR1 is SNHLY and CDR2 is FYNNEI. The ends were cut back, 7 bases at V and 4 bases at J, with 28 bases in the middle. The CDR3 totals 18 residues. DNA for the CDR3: TGTGCCAGCAACGGAGGCCTCTGGCAGACTCAGTGGGGCACTGAAGCTTTCTTT. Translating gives CASNGGLWQTQWGTEAFF.

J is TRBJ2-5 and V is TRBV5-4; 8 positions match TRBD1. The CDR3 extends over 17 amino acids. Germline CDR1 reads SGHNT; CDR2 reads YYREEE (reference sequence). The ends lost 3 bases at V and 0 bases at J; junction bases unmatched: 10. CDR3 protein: CASSSLFDRGYQETQYF. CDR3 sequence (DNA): TGTGCCAGCAGCTCCCTCTTTGACAGGGGTTACCAAGAGACCCAGTACTTC. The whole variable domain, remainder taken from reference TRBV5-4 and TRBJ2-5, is ETGVTQSPTHLIKTRGQQVTLRCSSQSGHNTVSWYQQALGQGPQFIFQYYREEENGRGNFPPRFSGLQFPNYSSELNVNALELDDSALYLCASSSLFDRGYQETQYFGPGTRLLVL.

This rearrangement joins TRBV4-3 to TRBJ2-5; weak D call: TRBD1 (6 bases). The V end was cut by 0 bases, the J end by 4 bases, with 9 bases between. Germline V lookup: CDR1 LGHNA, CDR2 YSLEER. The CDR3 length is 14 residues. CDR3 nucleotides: TGCGCCAGCAGCCAAGATAGGACAGCAGAGACCCAGTACTTC. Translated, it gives CASSQDRTAETQYF.

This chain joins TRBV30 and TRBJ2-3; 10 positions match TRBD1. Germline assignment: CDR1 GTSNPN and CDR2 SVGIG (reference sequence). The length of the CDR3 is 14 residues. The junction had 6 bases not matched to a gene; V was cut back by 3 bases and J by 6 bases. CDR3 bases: TGTGCCTGGAGCCCGGGACAGGGGCGCGATACGCAGTATTTT. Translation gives CAWSPGQGRDTQYF.

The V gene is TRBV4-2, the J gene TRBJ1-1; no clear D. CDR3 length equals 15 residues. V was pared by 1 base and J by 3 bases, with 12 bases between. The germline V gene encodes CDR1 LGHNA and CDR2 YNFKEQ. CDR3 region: CASSQGVSSYTEAFF. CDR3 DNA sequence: TGTGCCAGCAGCCAAGGAGTTTCGAGCTACACTGAAGCTTTCTTT.

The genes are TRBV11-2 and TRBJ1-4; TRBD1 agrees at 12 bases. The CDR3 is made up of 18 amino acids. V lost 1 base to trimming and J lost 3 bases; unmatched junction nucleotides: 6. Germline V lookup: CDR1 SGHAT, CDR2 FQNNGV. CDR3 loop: CASSLAGTGGWSNEKLFF. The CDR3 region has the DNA TGTGCCAGCAGCTTAGCGGGGACAGGGGGCTGGTCTAATGAAAAACTGTTTTTT. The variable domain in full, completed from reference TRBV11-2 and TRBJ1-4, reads EAGVAQSPRYKIIEKRQSVAFWCNPISGHATLYWYQQILGQGPKLLIQFQNNGVVDDSQLPKDRFSAERLKGVDSTLKIQPAKLEDSAVYLCASSLAGTGGWSNEKLFFGSGTQLSVL.

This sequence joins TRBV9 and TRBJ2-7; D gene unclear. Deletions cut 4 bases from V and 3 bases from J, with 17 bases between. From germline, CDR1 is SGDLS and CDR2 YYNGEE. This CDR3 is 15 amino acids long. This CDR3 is CASSPDPVYHYEQYF. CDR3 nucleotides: TGTGCCAGCAGCCCCGATCCGGTTTATCACTACGAGCAGTACTTC.